In this sample, the clone carrying this T cell receptor (beta chain) turned up a few times. Its antigen is unidentified. These data are taken from a study of cytomegalovirus exposure and HLA in healthy donors. Broader study findings: Other equally common chains were less clonally expanded than HLA-associated TCR beta chains, a later analysis showed. The investigators catalogued 150 to 200 TCR beta chains as cytomegalovirus-associated.

The PCR employed 60 Vbeta primers together with 13 Jbeta primers. Repertoires were generated with immunoSEQ multiplex PCR, while TCRdb's copy carries only in-frame clones and drops some. The sample consists of just over 85,000 clones, 65% to 80% of them appearing once. Source material: PBMCs. This TCR came from a man between 35 and 55 years old in good health and CMV-seronegative.

In nucleotides, the CDR3 is TGTGCCAGCAGTTTGGTTCTCCAGGGCGTGTGGAACTATGGCTACACCTTC. Translation gives CASSLVLQGVWNYGYTF. The chain uses TRBV28 and TRBJ1-2; tentatively, D is TRBD1 (5 bases). The V end was cut by 3 bases, the J end by 2 bases, with 19 bases between. This CDR3 comprises 17 residues. Germline values: CDR1 MDHEN, CDR2 SYDVKM.